The source of this T cell receptor (beta chain) is a study of tumor and adjacent non-tumor tissue in lung cancer. No cell sorting was done before RNA was extracted from the tissue. TCRbeta libraries were built with three rounds of nested PCR, modified from ARM-PCR. TCRdb used MiXCR to reprocess the multiplex PCR reads, holding one entry per CDR3 protein. In the table there are 200,000 to 250,000 distinct CDR3 sequences, about 71% of which are singletons. Remarks on this clonotype: Sequence at one end of the junction differs from germline and may be a read error.

The sample taken for sequencing was lung tumor tissue. The origin of this receptor is a man between 60 and 75 years old with non-small cell lung cancer.

The CDR3: CIASGSGGAYNEQFF. The CDR3 region has the DNA TGCATTGCTAGTGGTAGCGGGGGGGCTTACAATGAGCAGTTCTTC. The rearrangement uses TRBV20-1 and TRBJ2-1, with 11 bases lining up with TRBD2. The CDR3 has 15 amino acids. In germline, CDR1 is DFQATT, CDR2 SNEGSKA (reference sequence).